This T cell receptor beta chain was recovered during a study of T cell responses to AZD1222 COVID-19 vaccine. Whole-study findings and limits: Possibly, clonal diversity was underestimated; donors were largely white British and included more females. Researchers took repertoire samples only after the peak T cell response had come.

Note on this clone: Its antigen is unidentified.

Profiling relied on immunoSEQ multiplex PCR, and the TCRdb table lists in-frame clones only, not all of them. The sample consists of about 150,000 clones, approximately 83% of them appearing once. The sample was peripheral blood, taken on day 0 of AZD1222 vaccination. This clonotype was obtained from an adult in good health.

The CDR3 loop reads CASSIPPGGITEAFF. CDR3 DNA: TGTGCCAGTAGTATCCCCCCGGGGGGCATCACTGAAGCTTTCTTT. The rearrangement uses TRBV19 and TRBJ1-1, with a tentative D call TRBD1 (6 bases). The germline V gene has CDR1 LNHDA and CDR2 SQIVND (reference sequence). The length of the CDR3 is 15 residues. V dropped 3 bases and J dropped 4 bases, with 15 bases sitting between them.